This record covers a single TCR beta chain. CDR1 SGHRS and CDR2 YFSETQ come from the germline V gene. Trimming took 0 bases from V and 0 from J, leaving 9 bases between them. CDR3 length: 15 residues. Time point reported: after dendritic cell vaccination, including at tumor progression/relapse. The sample is drawn from a study of glioma-infiltrating T cells after dendritic cell vaccination. Sequenced by immunoSEQ multiplex PCR; TCRdb stores in-frame clones only, minus some. The table has around 60,000 clones, roughly 86% seen once. The rearrangement links TRBV5-1 to TRBJ1-1; D gene unclear. The receptor was isolated from a human donor with glioblastoma. This specimen consisted of blood, obtained after dendritic cell vaccination. Here the CDR3 reads CASSLVAGMNTEAFF. In nucleotides, the CDR3 is TGCGCCAGCAGCTTGGTTGCAGGAATGAACACTGAAGCTTTCTTT.